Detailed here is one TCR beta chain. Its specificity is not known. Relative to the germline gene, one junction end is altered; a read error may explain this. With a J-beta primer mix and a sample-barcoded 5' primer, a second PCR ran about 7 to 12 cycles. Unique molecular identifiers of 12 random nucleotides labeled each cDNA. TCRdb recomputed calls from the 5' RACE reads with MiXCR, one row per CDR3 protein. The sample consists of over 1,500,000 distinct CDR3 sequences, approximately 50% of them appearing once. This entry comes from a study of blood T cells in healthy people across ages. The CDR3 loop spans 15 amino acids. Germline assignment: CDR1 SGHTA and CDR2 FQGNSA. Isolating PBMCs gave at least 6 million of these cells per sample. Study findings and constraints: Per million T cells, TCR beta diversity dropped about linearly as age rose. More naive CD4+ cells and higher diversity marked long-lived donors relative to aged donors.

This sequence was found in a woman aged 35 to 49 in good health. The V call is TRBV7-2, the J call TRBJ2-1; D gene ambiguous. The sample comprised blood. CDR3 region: CASSPLVGSHNEQFF. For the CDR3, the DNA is TGTGCCAGCAGCCCCCTTGTGGGCTCCCACAATGAGCAGTTCTTC.